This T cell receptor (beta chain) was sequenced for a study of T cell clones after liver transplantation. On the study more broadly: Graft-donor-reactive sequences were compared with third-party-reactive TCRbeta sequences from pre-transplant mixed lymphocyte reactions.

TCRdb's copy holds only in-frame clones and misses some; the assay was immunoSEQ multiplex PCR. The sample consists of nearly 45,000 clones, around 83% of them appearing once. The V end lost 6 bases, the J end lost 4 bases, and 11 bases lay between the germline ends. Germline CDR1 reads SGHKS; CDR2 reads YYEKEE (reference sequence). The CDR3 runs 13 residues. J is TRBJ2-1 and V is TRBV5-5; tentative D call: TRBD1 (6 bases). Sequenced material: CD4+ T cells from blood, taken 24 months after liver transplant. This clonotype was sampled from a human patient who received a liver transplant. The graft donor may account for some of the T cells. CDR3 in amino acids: CASTSTGYNEQFF. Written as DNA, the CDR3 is TGTGCCAGCACCTCGACAGGATACAATGAGCAGTTCTTC.